The 27 T cell receptor beta chains listed next were all sequenced from one sample in a study of blood T cell repertoires in COVID-19. The assay was immunoSEQ multiplex PCR, and TCRdb's table has in-frame clones only and misses some. The sample includes about 290,000 clones, roughly 88% of them seen just once. The sequenced sample consisted of peripheral blood. These receptors were collected from a woman aged 25 to 39 with active or convalescent COVID-19.

The chain uses TRBV18 and TRBJ1-6, with a tentative D call TRBD1 (6 bases). The CDR3 extends over 14 amino acids. V shed 4 bases and J shed 6 bases, with 10 bases lying between them. Looked up from germline, CDR1 is KGHSH and CDR2 is LQKENI. The CDR3 DNA follows: TGTGCCAGCTCACTGGACAGAAGTAATTCACCCCTCCACTTT. This encodes CASSLDRSNSPLHF.

The V gene is TRBV5-1, the J gene TRBJ1-4; D unresolved. The CDR3 extends over 16 amino acids. V lost 4 bases, J lost 0 bases, and 13 bases lay in between. Germline assignment: CDR1 SGHRS and CDR2 YFSETQ. The CDR3 reads CASSPRGEATNEKLFF. The CDR3 DNA sequence: TGCGCCAGCAGCCCACGGGGAGAAGCAACTAATGAAAAACTGTTTTTT. The whole variable domain, filled in from reference TRBV5-1 and TRBJ1-4, reads KAGVTQTPRYLIKTRGQQVTLSCSPISGHRSVSWYQQTPGQGLQFLFEYFSETQRNKGNFPGRFSGRQFSNSRSEMNVSTLELGDSALYLCASSPRGEATNEKLFFGSGTQLSVL.

The chain employs TRBV6-2 or TRBV6-3 and TRBJ1-5; the match to TRBD1 covers 11 bases. The V gene end was trimmed by 2 bases and the J gene end by 5 bases; junction bases not matched to a gene: 8. Germline CDR1 and CDR2: MNHEY and SVGEGT. CDR3 size: 17 residues. CDR3 nucleotides: TGTGCCAGCAGTTACACGGACAGGGGGCCGGATTATCAGCCCCAGCATTTT. Protein product: CASSYTDRGPDYQPQHF.

The chain joins TRBV7-9 to TRBJ2-5; maybe TRBD1 (6 bases). Germline assignment: CDR1 SEHNR and CDR2 FQNEAQ (reference sequence). V lost 4 bases and J lost 5, with 14 bases in between. The CDR3 extends over 14 amino acids. CDR3 in amino acids: CASSSGEPPETQYF. In DNA, the CDR3 is TGTGCCAGCAGCTCAGGGGAGCCCCCGGAGACCCAGTACTTC. The whole variable domain, remainder taken from reference TRBV7-9 and TRBJ2-5, is DTGVSQNPRHKITKRGQNVTFRCDPISEHNRLYWYRQTLGQGPEFLTYFQNEAQLEKSRLLSDRFSAERPKGSFSTLEIQRTEQGDSAMYLCASSSGEPPETQYFGPGTRLLVL.

This chain links TRBV20-1 with TRBJ2-1, with D uncertain. CDR1 and CDR2 (germline): DFQATT, SNEGSKA (reference sequence). The length of the CDR3 is 10 residues. The CDR3 is CSGFLGEQFF. In DNA form, the CDR3 reads TGCAGCGGTTTCCTAGGTGAGCAGTTCTTC.

The chain is built from TRBV3-1 (or the pseudogene TRBV3-2) and TRBJ2-7; the D gene is possibly TRBD2 (6 bases). The CDR3 covers 13 residues. The V end lost 0 bases, the J end lost 5 bases, and 8 bases lay between the germline ends. The germline CDR1 and CDR2 sequences are LGHDT and YNNKEL (reference sequence). CDR3 coding DNA: TGTGCCAGCAGCCAAGATTCGGGGGACGAGCAGTACTTC. It translates to CASSQDSGDEQYF.

V usage is TRBV19 and J usage is TRBJ1-5; 11 positions agree with TRBD1. Germline lookup yields CDR1 LNHDA and CDR2 SQIVND (reference sequence). The CDR3 has 15 residues. Germline trimming cut 4 bases from V and 5 bases from J; bases unmatched to any gene: 4. CDR3 DNA sequence: TGTGCCAGTAGTACGGACAGGGGGCCGGATCAGCCCCAGCATTTT. Translated, it gives CASSTDRGPDQPQHF.

This clone is a singleton in its sample. The rearrangement links TRBV19 to TRBJ1-5, with a possible D match to TRBD1 (5 bases). CDR3 length: 17 residues. Trimming pared 6 bases from V and 5 bases from J, leaving 23 bases between. Germline V gene data show CDR1 as LNHDA and CDR2 as SQIVND (reference sequence). In DNA form, the CDR3 reads TGTGCCAGTAGGAATCGGGGGGAAGCTGTCCGCTATCAGCCCCAGCATTTT. Protein: CASRNRGEAVRYQPQHF.

The genes are TRBV5-1 and TRBJ1-2; the D gene is possibly TRBD1 (5 bases). The germline gives CDR1 SGHRS, CDR2 YFSETQ. Trimming left V 4 bases short and J 4 bases short, with 17 bases between. The CDR3 spans 15 residues. CDR3 residues: CASSPRQSRSYGYTF. The CDR3 DNA reads TGCGCCAGCAGCCCTAGACAGTCAAGGTCCTATGGCTACACCTTC.

This chain connects TRBV24-1 to TRBJ2-7; D possibly corresponds to TRBD2 (6 bases). CDR3 length equals 13 residues. CDR1 is KGHDR, CDR2 SFDVKD, per germline. V was shortened by 5 bases and J by 1 base, with 8 bases between the two germline ends. The CDR3 DNA is TGTGCCACCAGTGGTGCGGGATCCTACGAGCAGTACTTC. Its protein is CATSGAGSYEQYF.

V and J are TRBV7-6 and TRBJ1-1, with D perhaps matching TRBD1 (6 bases). CDR1 and CDR2 (germline): SGHVS, FNYEAQ. CDR3 length equals 15 residues. Trimming took 2 bases from V and 2 from J, leaving 12 bases between them. The DNA of the CDR3 is TGTGCCAGCAGCTTATTACAGGGAAGCAACACTGAAGCTTTCTTT. Its translation: CASSLLQGSNTEAFF.

The CDR3 bases are TGTGCCAGCACTCCGACAGGGGGCAGTGAGCAGTTCTTC. Encoded protein: CASTPTGGSEQFF. V and J are TRBV2 and TRBJ2-1; TRBD1 agrees at 10 bases. Germline trimming cut 7 bases from V and 9 bases from J; bases unmatched to any gene: 6. CDR1 SNHLY and CDR2 FYNNEI come from the germline V gene. This CDR3 spans 13 amino acids.

J is TRBJ1-1 and V is TRBV2; a weak D match, TRBD1 (6 bases). The germline CDR1 and CDR2 sequences are SNHLY and FYNNEI. The CDR3 covers 14 residues. V dropped 5 bases and J dropped 2 bases, with 12 bases sitting between them. CDR3 in DNA: TGTGCCAGCAGTTGGACAGCTTCAAACACTGAAGCTTTCTTT. Protein product: CASSWTASNTEAFF. Full variable domain (outside the CDR3, taken from reference TRBV2 and TRBJ1-1): EPEVTQTPSHQVTQMGQEVILRCVPISNHLYFYWYRQILGQKVEFLVSFYNNEISEKSEIFDDQFSVERPDGSNFTLKIRSTKLEDSAMYFCASSWTASNTEAFFGQGTRLTVV.

Only one count was recorded for this clone. The chain carries TRBV9 and TRBJ2-1; TRBD2 matches at 8 bases. The CDR3 runs 15 residues. Germline trimming cut 0 bases from V and 3 bases from J; bases unmatched to any gene: 2. Germline V gene lookup returns CDR1 SGDLS and CDR2 YYNGEE. CDR3 in DNA: TGTGCCAGCAGCGTAGCGGGACTAGACTACAATGAGCAGTTCTTC. Translation: CASSVAGLDYNEQFF. Supplemented by reference TRBV9 and TRBJ2-1, the full variable domain reads DSGVTQTPKHLITATGQRVTLRCSPRSGDLSVYWYQQSLDQGLQFLIQYYNGEERAKGNILERFSAQQFPDLHSELNLSSLELGDSALYFCASSVAGLDYNEQFFGPGTRLTVL.

V usage is TRBV30 and J usage is TRBJ1-4; a weak D match, TRBD1 (5 bases). Germline V CDR1 and CDR2: GTSNPN, SVGIG (reference sequence). V was trimmed by 0 bases and J by 0 bases, leaving 11 bases between them. There are 16 residues in the CDR3. Here the CDR3 reads CAWSVRGSSTNEKLFF. DNA of the CDR3: TGTGCCTGGAGTGTACGGGGGTCTTCAACTAATGAAAAACTGTTTTTT.

The CDR3 region has the DNA TGTGCCAGTAGTACCGACGTAAGACAGGGTGTGAGCACTGAAGCTTTCTTT. It encodes CASSTDVRQGVSTEAFF. V is TRBV19 and J is TRBJ1-1, with 7 positions matching TRBD1. The V gene's germline CDR1 is LNHDA and CDR2 SQIVND (reference sequence). Germline trimming cut 4 bases from V and 4 bases from J; bases unmatched to any gene: 15. This CDR3 region has 17 residues. Drawing the rest from reference TRBV19 and TRBJ1-1, the complete variable domain is DGGITQSPKYLFRKEGQNVTLSCEQNLNHDAMYWYRQDPGQGLRLIYYSQIVNDFQKGDIAEGYSVSREKKESFPLTVTSAQKNPTAFYLCASSTDVRQGVSTEAFFGQGTRLTVV.

The genes are TRBV7-9 and TRBJ2-1; 10 bases fit TRBD2. CDR1 and CDR2 (germline): SEHNR, FQNEAQ (reference sequence). CDR3 length: 17 amino acids. V lost 0 bases and J lost 5; bases outside the gene matches: 7. The DNA for the CDR3 is TGTGCCAGCAGCTTAGCGCGGGGAGCGGGGGGGAACAATGAGCAGTTCTTC. Residues: CASSLARGAGGNNEQFF.

V gene TRBV18 combines with J gene TRBJ2-4, with TRBD2 matching 9 bases. The V gene end was trimmed by 1 base and the J gene end by 0 bases; junction bases not matched to a gene: 7. Germline-derived CDR1 and CDR2 are KGHSH and LQKENI. The CDR3 has 18 residues. The CDR3 bases are TGTGCCAGCTCACCACTCGCGGGGGGGCCAGGAGCCAAAAACATTCAGTACTTC. Translation: CASSPLAGGPGAKNIQYF.

The chain is built from TRBV5-1 and TRBJ1-2; no reliable D call. Trimming removed 4 bases at V and 4 bases at J, with 11 bases between. The CDR3 has 13 residues. Germline CDR1 reads SGHRS; CDR2 reads YFSETQ. CDR3 sequence reads: CASSSTESYGYTF. The DNA of the CDR3 is TGCGCCAGCAGCAGCACGGAGTCCTATGGCTACACCTTC.

This sequence joins TRBV6-6 and TRBJ2-7; perhaps TRBD2 as D (6 bases). This CDR3 is built from 15 residues. Germline V gene lookup returns CDR1 MNHNY and CDR2 SVGAGI (reference sequence). Trimming removed 4 bases from V and 1 base from J, with 14 bases in between. The DNA of the CDR3 is TGTGCCAGCAGTTCCCCCCCGGGGGTTTCCTACGAGCAGTACTTC. It encodes CASSSPPGVSYEQYF.

The chain uses TRBV7-2 and TRBJ1-1; D remains ambiguous. Germline V gene lookup returns CDR1 SGHTA and CDR2 FQGNSA. The CDR3 runs 13 residues. V lost 4 bases and J 1 base, leaving 7 bases between the germline ends. CDR3 in amino acids: CASSSTPNTEAFF. The CDR3 nucleotides are TGTGCCAGCAGCTCGACACCGAACACTGAAGCTTTCTTT.

The chain has TRBV7-6 and TRBJ1-1; D uncertain. The germline gives CDR1 SGHVS, CDR2 FNYEAQ. V was pared by 2 bases and J by 1 base, with 11 bases between. The CDR3 runs to 15 residues. CDR3 bases: TGTGCCAGCAGCTTAACCGGGAAAGCGAACACTGAAGCTTTCTTT. Protein sequence: CASSLTGKANTEAFF. The variable domain in full, with the rest retrieved from reference TRBV7-6 and TRBJ1-1, is GAGVSQSPRYKVTKRGQDVALRCDPISGHVSLYWYRQALGQGPEFLTYFNYEAQQDKSGLPNDRFSAERPEGSISTLTIQRTEQRDSAMYRCASSLTGKANTEAFFGQGTRLTVV.

The genes are TRBV21-1 and TRBJ1-5; the DNA was not compared with TRBD1, the D call given in the table. TRBV21-1 is labeled a pseudogene. This CDR3 has 14 residues. CDR3: CASKDRGHSQPQHF. CDR3 sequence (DNA): TGTGCCAGTAAGGACAGGGGGCACAGTCAGCCCCAGCATTTT.

This clone was seen only a few times. The chain has TRBV7-8 and TRBJ1-3; D call uncertain. With 1 base removed from V and 0 bases from J, the gap between germline ends came to 7 bases. Germline values: CDR1 SGHVS, CDR2 FQNEAQ. The CDR3 contains 15 residues. This CDR3 is CASSLDPFSGNTIYF. The CDR3, as DNA: TGTGCCAGCAGCTTAGATCCTTTCTCTGGAAACACCATATATTTT.

In this sample, this clone turned up once. The chain has TRBV6-2 or TRBV6-3 and TRBJ2-7, with D perhaps matching TRBD1 (6 bases). The CDR3 contains 15 residues. The V gene's germline CDR1 is MNHEY and CDR2 SVGEGT. V shed 6 bases and J shed 2 bases, with 17 bases lying between them. CDR3 DNA sequence: TGTGCCAGCAGCCATCTACGAGGGGGACCCTACGAGCAGTACTTC. Protein sequence: CASSHLRGGPYEQYF.

The gene calls are TRBV7-9 and TRBJ1-3; D perhaps matches TRBD1 (5 bases). Germline V gene sequence: CDR1 SEHNR, CDR2 FQNEAQ (reference sequence). Trimming removed 1 base from V and 1 base from J, with 11 bases in between. The CDR3 runs to 16 residues. The CDR3 sequence: CASSLGGILSGNTIYF. As DNA, the CDR3 is TGTGCCAGCAGCTTAGGGGGCATCTTGTCTGGAAACACCATATATTTT.

This chain connects TRBV12-3 or TRBV12-4 to TRBJ1-3; D not resolved. This CDR3 has 13 residues. V dropped 8 bases and J dropped 0 bases, with 8 bases sitting between them. The DNA of the CDR3 is TGTGCCAGCGGCTGGAGCTCTGGAAACACCATATATTTT. This sequence encodes CASGWSSGNTIYF.